This TCR beta chain was captured by sequencing in a study of T cells in women clearing cervical HPV infection. Comments on this clone: No antigen is known for it. The sequence runs out 3 residues before the end of the CDR3; the remainder is reconstructed from the germline J gene.

TCR beta CDR3 amplified by multiplex PCR from roughly 1,100 ng genomic DNA. TCRdb keeps only in-frame clones here, not all; method: immunoSEQ multiplex PCR. Its listing shows around 23,000 clones. The study, taken as a whole, reports: TRBV6-7 relative abundance averaged 0.11% in cases and 0.16% in controls. T-cell numbers per sample were unknown and may explain richness differences.

The CDR3 loop spans 15 amino acids. V lost 4 bases to trimming and J lost 5 bases; unmatched junction nucleotides: 9. Germline CDR1 SGHRS, CDR2 YFSETQ. Each participant carried one incident cervical HPV16 infection only. This sequence joins TRBV5-1 and TRBJ1-5; 7 bases map to TRBD1. This sequence was found in a woman between 18 and 70 years old with a cervical HPV16 infection that either progressed to CIN3+ or cleared (not recorded which). The sequencing sample was made of blood buffy coat. The DNA read from the CDR3 is TGCGCCAGCAGCAAGGGAGGGGGCAGGGATCAGCCC. Translation: CASSKGGGRDQP. The entire CDR3 reads CASSKGGGRDQPQHF.